This T cell receptor beta chain derives from a study of blood T cells in healthy people across ages. In its sample, this clonotype was seen many times. Its antigen is undetermined. Together with a sample-barcoded 5' primer, a J-beta primer mix was included in a second PCR lasting about 7 to 12 cycles. TCRdb itself ran the 5' RACE reads through MiXCR, one entry per CDR3 protein. Counted here are 1.8 million or so distinct CDR3 sequences, roughly 43% occurring once; the ten biggest clones make up 23%. Overall study findings and caveats: Since the PBMCs were unsorted, naive and antigen-experienced cells could not be conclusively compared.

This CDR3 region has 14 residues. The sequenced sample consisted of blood. This TCR came from a human donor in good health. The chain has TRBV21-1 and TRBJ1-6; the D call TRBD1 from the table was never checked on the DNA. TRBV21-1 is a recognized pseudogene. The CDR3 bases are TGTGCCAGCAGCCGGACAGGGGGTTATTCACCCCTCCACTTT. Translated, it gives CASSRTGGYSPLHF.